This passage covers 24 T cell receptor beta chains from one sample sequenced in a study of shared clonotypes between healthy human individuals. Assay used: immunoSEQ multiplex PCR; TCRdb lists only in-frame clones, some missing. The repertoire includes more than 2 million clones, roughly 94% of them detected once, and 0.9% to 1.3% sits in the top ten. Positively selected for CCR7, the CD45RO-negative cells used as naive CD8 cells excluded terminally differentiated effector memory CD45RA+ cells. The source material was naive CD8+ T cells sorted from blood. The source of these receptors is a man between 18 and 29 years old in good health.

The chain employs TRBV4-1 and TRBJ2-7; 10 bases align to TRBD1. This CDR3 is built from 17 residues. With 0 bases clipped from V and 3 bases from J, the junction kept 8 bases outside the gene matches. CDR1 MGHRA and CDR2 YSYEKL come from the germline V gene. CDR3 DNA: TGCGCCAGCAGCCAAGATTTGACAGGGGGCCCCTACTACGAGCAGTACTTC. As protein: CASSQDLTGGPYYEQYF.

The chain is built from TRBV27 and TRBJ2-5, with TRBD1 as a possible D gene (6 bases). The V gene's germline CDR1 is MNHEY and CDR2 SMNVEV (reference sequence). Trimming took 2 bases from V and 4 from J, leaving 14 bases between them. CDR3 size: 15 residues. DNA of the CDR3: TGTGCCAGCAGTTTAGTGGGGGCGCAAAGAGAGACCCAGTACTTC. Encoded protein: CASSLVGAQRETQYF.

The chain employs TRBV27 and TRBJ2-7; 9 bases line up with TRBD1. Losses at the gene ends were 5 bases for V and 4 bases for J; bases not matched to a gene: 9. Germline V gene data show CDR1 as MNHEY and CDR2 as SMNVEV (reference sequence). This CDR3 contains 15 residues. The CDR3 loop is CASSPHPGQGYEQYF. The CDR3 nucleotides are TGTGCCAGCAGTCCCCATCCGGGACAGGGATACGAGCAGTACTTC.

The chain joins TRBV19 to TRBJ1-5; maybe TRBD1 (6 bases). In germline, CDR1 is LNHDA, CDR2 SQIVND (reference sequence). This CDR3 region has 15 residues. V shed 5 bases and J shed 4 bases, with 15 bases lying between them. The CDR3 DNA reads TGTGCCAGTAGTTGGATCCGACAGGATAATCAGCCCCAGCATTTT. Translation: CASSWIRQDNQPQHF.

About this clone itself: Other DNA variants within this sample encode the same CDR3. The genes are TRBV13 and TRBJ2-1, with D possibly TRBD1 on 5 matching bases. The CDR3 has 12 residues. Germline V gives CDR1 PRHDT, CDR2 FYEKMQ (reference sequence). Trimming took off 0 bases at V and 9 bases at J, with 6 bases between the two ends. The CDR3 nucleotides read TGTGCCAGCAGCTTAGGTAGGGGTGAGCAGTTCTTC. Amino acids: CASSLGRGEQFF.

Note on this clone: Additional DNA sequences in this sample encode the identical CDR3. The V call is TRBV6-5, the J call TRBJ1-4; 8 nucleotides align to TRBD1. Germline V gene sequence: CDR1 MNHEY, CDR2 SVGAGI. After removal of 0 bases from V and 7 bases from J, the junction contained 1 base not matched to a gene. The CDR3 covers 14 residues. For the CDR3, the DNA is TGTGCCAGCAGTTACTCCGACAGGGGTGAAAAACTGTTTTTT. This gives the protein CASSYSDRGEKLFF.

This clone occurred once. V is TRBV14 and J is TRBJ1-1; D gene uncertain. The CDR3 extends over 12 amino acids. Trimming took 4 bases from V and 11 from J, leaving 14 bases between them. Per germline, CDR1 SGHDN and CDR2 FVKESK. For the CDR3, the DNA is TGTGCCAGCAGCCTTCAGTCCGAGGGTGCTTTCTTT. Protein sequence: CASSLQSEGAFF.

The J gene is TRBJ2-5, the V gene TRBV6-5, with TRBD2 matching 11 bases. Germline V lookup: CDR1 MNHEY, CDR2 SVGAGI. Losses at the gene ends were 4 bases for V and 3 bases for J; bases not matched to a gene: 1. The CDR3 spans 14 residues. In nucleotides, the CDR3 is TGTGCCAGCAGTTTAGCGGGAGGGGAAGAGACCCAGTACTTC. This sequence encodes CASSLAGGEETQYF.

The chain is built from TRBV4-2 and TRBJ2-3; D is perhaps TRBD1 or TRBD2 (6 bases each). The CDR3 runs to 15 residues. Trimming shortened V by 0 bases and J by 4 bases, and 11 bases separated the two germline ends. Germline V gene lookup returns CDR1 LGHNA and CDR2 YNFKEQ. The CDR3 DNA reads TGTGCCAGCAGCCAAGATTACGGGGGCGCAGATACGCAGTATTTT. As protein: CASSQDYGGADTQYF.

The V gene is TRBV5-6, the J gene TRBJ2-1, with a weak D call TRBD1 (5 bases). The CDR3 spans 15 residues. The germline CDR1 and CDR2 sequences are SGHDT and YYEEEE. V lost 1 base, J lost 8 bases, and 16 bases lay in between. The CDR3 sequence: CASSLLAGPTDEQFF. In DNA, the CDR3 is TGTGCCAGCAGCTTGCTCGCAGGGCCCACGGATGAGCAGTTCTTC.

V is TRBV5-4 and J is TRBJ1-4; D is uncertain. Germline V CDR1 and CDR2: SGHNT, YYREEE (reference sequence). The CDR3 consists of 13 residues. V shed 4 bases and J shed 8 bases, with 12 bases lying between them. CDR3 sequence (DNA): TGTGCCAGCAGCAGGCCTGGTGTCGAAAAACTGTTTTTT. Its translation: CASSRPGVEKLFF.

V usage is TRBV10-3 and J usage is TRBJ2-4; D is undetermined. V lost 3 bases to trimming and J lost 0 bases, with 6 bases between them. The CDR3 consists of 14 residues. CDR1 ENHRY and CDR2 SYGVKD come from the germline V gene. The CDR3 sequence: CAISDGLAKNIQYF. The CDR3 nucleotides are TGTGCCATCAGTGACGGGCTAGCCAAAAACATTCAGTACTTC.

V and J are TRBV9 and TRBJ1-1; TRBD1 aligns across 9 bases. V was clipped by 4 bases and J by 5 bases; unmatched bases: 6. There are 14 residues in the CDR3. The germline V gene has CDR1 SGDLS and CDR2 YYNGEE. The CDR3 protein is CASSPQGAGTEAFF. CDR3 in DNA: TGTGCCAGCAGCCCACAGGGGGCTGGGACTGAAGCTTTCTTT.

V usage is TRBV5-1 and J usage is TRBJ1-2, with TRBD1 identical over 8 bases. The CDR3 runs to 15 residues. Germline V gene data show CDR1 as SGHRS and CDR2 as YFSETQ. J gave up 6 bases and V 2 bases, and 9 bases lay outside the gene matches. CDR3 nucleotide sequence: TGCGCCAGCAGCTTCGGGACAGGTCCTTTCGATGGCTACACCTTC. This codes for CASSFGTGPFDGYTF.

The chain has TRBV2 and TRBJ2-3, with D hard to call. Germline assignment: CDR1 SNHLY and CDR2 FYNNEI. The CDR3 has 13 residues. Trimming stripped 0 bases from V and 4 bases from J, with 5 bases between. The CDR3 DNA follows: TGTGCCAGCAGTGAAGCGCTTCCAGATACGCAGTATTTT. The encoded protein is CASSEALPDTQYF.

This clone was picked up one time. The J gene is TRBJ2-3, the V gene TRBV11-2, with a tentative D call TRBD2 (6 bases). V was clipped by 3 bases and J by 4 bases, with 20 bases between them. Germline assignment: CDR1 SGHAT and CDR2 FQNNGV. CDR3 length: 17 amino acids. This CDR3 is CASSLGFLASRSDTQYF. CDR3 sequence (DNA): TGTGCCAGCAGCTTGGGATTCCTAGCGTCCAGGTCAGATACGCAGTATTTT.

This clone is a singleton in its sample. This chain links TRBV27 with TRBJ2-7, with D possibly matching TRBD1 (5 bases). The CDR3 consists of 14 residues. V dropped 5 bases and J dropped 0 bases, with 11 bases sitting between them. Germline V gene lookup returns CDR1 MNHEY and CDR2 SMNVEV (reference sequence). The CDR3 DNA reads as TGTGCCAGCAGTCCAGACAGATCCTCCTACGAGCAGTACTTC. This gives the protein CASSPDRSSYEQYF.

This rearrangement joins TRBV27 to TRBJ1-5; maybe TRBD1 (5 bases). Trimming left V 6 bases short and J 3 bases short, with 12 bases between. The CDR3 loop spans 14 amino acids. CDR1 is MNHEY and CDR2 is SMNVEV in the germline V gene (reference sequence). The CDR3 DNA is TGTGCCAGCAGGGGGGGGGAGGCCAATCAGCCCCAGCATTTT. Protein sequence: CASRGGEANQPQHF.

Concerning this clone: Other DNA sequences from this sample encode an identical CDR3 as well. This rearrangement joins TRBV9 to TRBJ2-3; D is unresolved. The CDR3 loop spans 13 amino acids. Trimming cost V 0 bases and J 1 base, with 3 bases left between them. Germline V gene lookup returns CDR1 SGDLS and CDR2 YYNGEE. CDR3 DNA: TGTGCCAGCAGCGTAGGAGGCACAGATACGCAGTATTTT. This gives the protein CASSVGGTDTQYF.

This chain connects TRBV13 to TRBJ1-5, with D tentatively TRBD1 (5 bases). Trimming stripped 1 base from V and 4 bases from J, with 11 bases between. CDR1 PRHDT and CDR2 FYEKMQ come from the germline V gene (reference sequence). This CDR3 is built from 15 residues. The CDR3 loop is CASSLAGLDNQPQHF. The DNA of the CDR3 is TGTGCCAGCAGCTTAGCAGGGTTAGATAATCAGCCCCAGCATTTT.

The gene calls are TRBV18 and TRBJ2-7, with a tentative D call TRBD2 (6 bases). The CDR3 contains 15 residues. With 3 bases removed from V and 2 bases from J, the gap between germline ends came to 14 bases. Germline-derived CDR1 and CDR2 are KGHSH and LQKENI. DNA for the CDR3: TGTGCCAGCTCACCTGATGAGGGACTTGCCTACGAGCAGTACTTC. Its translation: CASSPDEGLAYEQYF. The whole variable domain, filled in from reference TRBV18 and TRBJ2-7, reads NAGVMQNPRHLVRRRGQEARLRCSPMKGHSHVYWYRQLPEEGLKFMVYLQKENIIDESGMPKERFSAEFPKEGPSILRIQQVVRGDSAAYFCASSPDEGLAYEQYFGPGTRLTVT.

The rearrangement uses TRBV5-4 and TRBJ2-7, with D perhaps TRBD2 (6 bases). The CDR3 has 14 residues. CDR1 and CDR2 (germline): SGHNT, YYREEE (reference sequence). V lost 0 bases, J lost 2 bases, and 9 bases lay in between. The CDR3 reads CASSLEAGTYEQYF. The CDR3 DNA sequence: TGTGCCAGCAGCTTGGAGGCGGGGACCTACGAGCAGTACTTC.

The genes are TRBV4-1 and TRBJ1-6, with 7 positions matching TRBD1. J was trimmed by 7 bases and V by 6 bases; bases with no gene match: 3. Per germline, CDR1 MGHRA and CDR2 YSYEKL. This CDR3 spans 13 amino acids. The CDR3 DNA reads TGCGCCAGCAGAGCAGGGGGGAATTCACCCCTCCACTTT. It specifies CASRAGGNSPLHF.

The rearrangement links TRBV7-9 to TRBJ2-7; a weak D match, TRBD2 (6 bases). Trimming removed 4 bases at V and 0 bases at J, with 19 bases between. Germline V lookup: CDR1 SEHNR, CDR2 FQNEAQ (reference sequence). This CDR3 is built from 17 residues. The chain's CDR3 is CASSSPRGTPSSYEQYF. The CDR3 nucleotides read TGTGCCAGCAGCTCTCCACGCGGGACTCCGAGCTCCTACGAGCAGTACTTC.